This T cell receptor (beta chain) stems from a study of blood T cell repertoires in COVID-19 (dated by TCRdb to about 2020). Regarding the study in general: Collaborator samples came from the United States, Italy and Spain and covered acute and convalescent phases of COVID-19. The prospective study material was composed of cDNA or gDNA derived from T cells, B-cell-depleted T cells, or PBMCs. The dataset comprised deeply sampled blood TCRbeta repertoires from subjects exposed to, actively infected with, or recovered from COVID-19. The repertoires were released in a freely available public database meant as a resource for research on the immune response to SARS-CoV-2. The samples were drawn from the first 160 participants of the ongoing ImmuneRACE study and from about 1,200 subjects provided by 6 global collaborators. Nearly every sample came with metadata listing a de-identified subject ID, COVID-19 status, age in years and sex. Where available, HLA class I and class II types were obtained from metadata supplied by the sample provider rather than from assay-based typing.

On this clone itself: Its specific antigen is unknown. There are no base qualities to consult, and no much larger clone falls within one base.

General findings and caveats noted by the study authors: The quantity of clinical and demographic metadata differed by source and by participant and was supplied without curation.

TCRbeta CDR3 regions were amplified from genomic DNA by means of the immunoSEQ Assay, a bias-controlled multiplex PCR. On the authors' methods: The number of nucleated cells in each sample was estimated from the amplification of reference gene primers within the assay. To quantify the absolute abundance of each unique TCRbeta CDR3 rearrangement, sequence reads were collapsed and filtered. For each sample, productive Simpson clonality was calculated by taking the square root of Simpson's diversity index across productive rearrangements. Not all clones reach the TCRdb copy of this immuneACCESS table, which keeps in-frame sequences only. Checked studies attribute under half of the gap to unresolved V genes and leave the rest unexplained. That table gives V, J and clone size, and the DNA gave D and trimming. This sample is represented by 150,000 to 200,000 clones; roughly 86% of them were singletons. The top ten clonotypes cover over 7.5% of the sample.

Participants in the prospective study were enrolled through a virtual design, were aged about 18 to 100 years, and lived in 24 United States geographic areas. Cohort assignment in the prospective study relied on participant-reported clinical history from a screening survey and a study questionnaire. For ImmuneRACE Cohort 3, a participant was defined as recovered based on two consecutive negative NP/OP PCR tests, clearance by a healthcare professional, or resolution of symptoms. In the prospective study, whole blood, serum and a nasopharyngeal or oropharyngeal swab were collected from each participant by mobile phlebotomists. Over a roughly 2-month period, participants in the prospective study had the option of providing additional blood draws and questionnaires. Before DNA extraction, blood samples from the prospective study were shipped at room temperature or frozen. Cut back by 0 bases and 8 bases, the V and J ends lie 17 bases apart. The CDR3 sequence holds 16 residues, the cysteine and phenylalanine included. Only the CDR3 DNA stays, 48 bases, in frame from base 1. The germline V gene specifies SGHDT as CDR1 and YYEEEE as CDR2.

The sequence links TRBV5-6 to TRBJ1-4; perhaps TRBD1 is the D gene, with 6 bases matching. This receptor was taken from a young woman who had recovered from COVID-19. What was sequenced was PBMCs or T cells enriched from blood (not recorded which). This receptor has the CDR3 CASSLGGGGPVEKLFF. The nucleotides are TGTGCCAGCAGCTTGGGGGGCGGGGGGCCCGTCGAAAAACTGTTTTTT.